This T cell receptor (beta chain) came from a study of T cells after posttransplantation cyclophosphamide (dated by TCRdb to 2016 to 2018). With respect to the entire study: T cell repertoire reconstitution was tracked by TRB sequencing after myeloablative bone marrow transplantation in which posttransplantation cyclophosphamide was used as GVHD prophylaxis. Samples from a few dozen PTCy-treated patients, along with samples from some 16 of their related bone marrow donors, underwent antigen receptor sequencing. Blood from all 30 or so PTCy patients who had 1-year posttransplant specimens underwent TRB sequencing. TRB sequencing was also done on up to about 3 additional blood samples from 2 to 5.2 years after transplant in 3 patients, and on pretransplant blood from 4 patients. Because TRA and TRB clonality correlated tightly in some 10 samples, the subsequent TCR analyses were limited to TRB only. Public TRB sequences were searched against a database of over 3,500 sequences associated with responses to pathogens, tumor antigens, self-antigens and alloantigens. Results and caveats for the whole study, not just this receptor: Donor-recipient similarity was low at 1-2 months but increased during the first year, and donor CD8+ memory clones often dominated later blood repertoires. Across the 45 or so patients, TRB clonality was highly associated with recipient CMV seropositivity and CMV reactivation, and diversity with PTCy was similar to that in the CNI/methotrexate controls. The TRB repertoires of T cells infiltrating skin or the GI tract showed only limited overlap with the TRB repertoires found in blood.

TRB sequencing used genomic DNA with the immunoSEQ assay at survey resolution or the hsTCRB kit. The authors' analysis ran thus. The immunoSEQ software handled initial read processing, and the LymphoSeq R package was used for repertoire analyses. For each TRB dataset, clonality was calculated as 1 minus normalized Shannon entropy, and the Gini coefficient was computed as well. To infer phenotypes in unsorted samples, TRB sequences from sorted subsets of the recipient or donor were mapped onto unsorted samples from the same recipient. The table was pulled from immuneACCESS by TCRdb, which kept in-frame rearrangements only. Such tables lose some clones; where checked, under half of the loss comes from unresolved V genes, and the rest has no known cause. The V and J calls and clone size come from that table; D and trimming were worked out from the DNA. Present in this sample are around 30,000 clones, roughly 88% of which were seen just once. The top ten clones comprise 2.5% to 4% of the sample.

To note about this clone: Its antigen is currently not known. No much larger clonotype is one base removed from it; base qualities were not supplied.

Peripheral blood samples were provided by related bone marrow donors on the day of marrow donation. Peripheral blood and bone marrow mononuclear cells were isolated by Ficoll-Hypaque density centrifugation and were cryopreserved. Trimming at the junction amounts to 6 bases on V and 1 base on J, and the germline ends lie 13 bases apart. For CDR1 and CDR2, the germline V gene lists LGHNT and FRNRAP. The CDR3 measures 14 amino acids from cysteine to phenylalanine. Only the CDR3 DNA is retained, 42 bases long and in frame from the first base. The clonotype comes from a man aged 50 or older. The sample taken for sequencing was PBMCs. The sequence is built from TRBV12-5 and TRBJ2-7; the D segment could be TRBD2, given 5 matching bases. The DNA sequence is TGTGCTAGTGGGGTGCAGCGAGGGTCCTACGAGCAGTACTTC. This gives the protein CASGVQRGSYEQYF.